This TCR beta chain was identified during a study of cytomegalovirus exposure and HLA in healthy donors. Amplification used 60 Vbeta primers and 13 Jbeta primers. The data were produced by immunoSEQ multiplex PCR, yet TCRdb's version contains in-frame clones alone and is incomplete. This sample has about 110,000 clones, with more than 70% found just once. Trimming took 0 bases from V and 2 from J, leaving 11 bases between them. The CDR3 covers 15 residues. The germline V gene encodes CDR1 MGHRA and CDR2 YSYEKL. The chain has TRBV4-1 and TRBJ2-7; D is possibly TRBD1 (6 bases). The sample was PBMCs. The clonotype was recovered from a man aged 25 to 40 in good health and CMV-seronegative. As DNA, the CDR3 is TGCGCCAGCAGCCAAGATAGCACAGGGACCTACGAGCAGTACTTC. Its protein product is CASSQDSTGTYEQYF.